Each of the 20 T cell receptor beta chains below was sequenced from the same sample in a study of response to subunit inactivated influenza vaccine. TCRdb reprocessed the RT-PCR reads via MiXCR and lists one record per CDR3 protein. Here the sample spans 500,000 or so distinct CDR3 sequences, roughly 9.7% being singletons. Sequences were derived from PBMCs from blood, sampled around seven weeks after vaccination. The source is a man aged 50-60 years who received an inactivated influenza vaccine.

V gene TRBV7-8 combines with J gene TRBJ2-5; D is unclear. V was cut by 3 bases and J by 1 base, with 12 bases left in between. CDR1 and CDR2 from the germline V gene are SGHVS and FQNEAQ. This CDR3 region has 15 residues. The CDR3 protein is CASSLGSNIQETQYF. The DNA for the CDR3 is TGTGCCAGCAGCTTGGGTTCGAATATCCAAGAGACCCAGTACTTC.

The rearrangement joins TRBV7-2 to TRBJ2-3, with unresolved D. Deletions cut 4 bases from V and 2 bases from J, with 7 bases between. The CDR3 spans 13 residues. Germline loops: CDR1 SGHTA, CDR2 FQGNSA. The CDR3 DNA sequence: TGTGCCAGCAGCTCTATGCCCACAGATACGCAGTATTTT. Translated: CASSSMPTDTQYF.

V and J are TRBV12-3 or TRBV12-4 and TRBJ1-3; tentative D call: TRBD1 (5 bases). The CDR3 loop spans 16 amino acids. The ends were cut back, 5 bases at V and 0 bases at J, with 14 bases in the middle. The CDR3 loop reads CASSLGDGLSGNTIYF. CDR3 nucleotides: TGTGCCAGCAGTCTCGGGGACGGACTCTCTGGAAACACCATATATTTT.

The V and J genes are TRBV14 and TRBJ1-2; possible D gene TRBD1, 5 bases. V shed 1 base and J shed 3 bases, with 12 bases lying between them. Looked up from germline, CDR1 is SGHDN and CDR2 is FVKESK. The CDR3 is made up of 15 amino acids. The CDR3 reads CASSQAAGVDYGYTF. The CDR3, as DNA: TGTGCCAGCAGCCAAGCGGCGGGGGTCGACTATGGCTACACCTTC.

This clonotype has only a few counts. V is TRBV29-1 and J is TRBJ2-5; TRBD1 agrees at 8 bases. With V trimmed by 5 bases and J by 2 bases, 7 bases remained unmatched. The CDR3 has 14 residues. CDR1 and CDR2 from the germline V gene are SQVTM and ANQGSEA. CDR3 region: CSVHPHRGQETQYF. The CDR3 DNA reads as TGCAGCGTTCACCCTCACAGGGGGCAAGAGACCCAGTACTTC.

This clonotype was detected only a few times. V gene TRBV6-2 or TRBV6-3 combines with J gene TRBJ1-1; D is undetermined. Germline CDR1 and CDR2: MNHEY and SVGEGT. V was shortened by 5 bases and J by 1 base, with 23 bases between the two germline ends. The CDR3 is 18 residues long. The CDR3, as DNA: TGTGCCAGCAGTAAGTCTCCCTGGGCCTCCGTGGGGAACACTGAAGCTTTCTTT. This translates into CASSKSPWASVGNTEAFF.

The V gene is TRBV5-1, the J gene TRBJ1-4; D is perhaps TRBD1 (6 bases). The CDR3 sequence is 14 residues long. Germline values: CDR1 SGHRS, CDR2 YFSETQ. Trimming left V 0 bases short and J 7 bases short, with 10 bases between. CDR3 protein: CASSLGGHREKLFF. CDR3 bases: TGCGCCAGCAGCTTGGGGGGGCATCGTGAAAAACTGTTTTTT.

The genes are TRBV12-3 or TRBV12-4 and TRBJ2-2; D might be TRBD1 (5 bases). CDR3 size: 15 residues. The V gene lost 9 bases and the J gene lost 4 bases, with 18 bases spanning the gap. The DNA for the CDR3 is TGTGCCAGTCACAGGACGGAGCTCAGCACCGGGGAGCTGTTTTTT. Its protein is CASHRTELSTGELFF.

This clonotype occurred a few times. The chain employs TRBV20-1 and TRBJ2-1, with 12 bases identical to TRBD2. CDR3 length: 14 amino acids. In germline, CDR1 is DFQATT, CDR2 SNEGSKA (reference sequence). The chain's CDR3 is CSSPQLAGGGEQFF. The CDR3 DNA is TGCAGCTCCCCCCAACTAGCGGGGGGTGGTGAGCAGTTCTTC.

This clonotype has only a few counts. V usage is TRBV18 and J usage is TRBJ2-7; D not resolved. Germline V lookup: CDR1 KGHSH, CDR2 LQKENI. There are 14 residues in the CDR3. V was shortened by 3 bases and J by 0 bases, with 9 bases between the two germline ends. CDR3: CASSPVQSSYEQYF. CDR3 in DNA: TGTGCCAGCTCACCGGTCCAGAGCTCCTACGAGCAGTACTTC.

The rearrangement links TRBV5-5 to TRBJ2-7; TRBD2 agrees at 11 bases. The CDR3 spans 14 residues. With V trimmed by 0 bases and J by 6 bases, 2 bases remained unmatched. Germline V gives CDR1 SGHKS, CDR2 YYEKEE (reference sequence). CDR3 in DNA: TGTGCCAGCAGCTTGGAGACTAGCGGGACCGAGCAGTACTTC. As protein: CASSLETSGTEQYF.

This clonotype was observed at least ten times. The chain carries TRBV5-5 and TRBJ2-3; 8 positions agree with TRBD1. The V segment lost 4 bases and the J segment 3 bases; nucleotides outside the gene matches: 4. CDR1 is SGHKS, CDR2 YYEKEE, per germline (reference sequence). This CDR3 has 14 amino acids. The CDR3 DNA follows: TGTGCCAGCAGCCCGGGACAGGCTACAGATACGCAGTATTTT. Amino acid sequence: CASSPGQATDTQYF.

This clonotype was counted only a few times. The chain joins TRBV28 to TRBJ2-7; D is perhaps TRBD2 (5 bases). The CDR3 is made up of 14 amino acids. The germline gives CDR1 MDHEN, CDR2 SYDVKM. V lost 6 bases and J lost 1, with 13 bases in between. CDR3 coding DNA: TGTGCCAGCAGCCTTTACGGGGATTCCTACGAGCAGTACTTC. It is translated as CASSLYGDSYEQYF.

This clonotype was recorded at least ten times. CDR3 nucleotide sequence: TGCGCCAGCAGCTTGCGAATGGGGCGCGAAATGGATAATGAGCAGTTCTTC. This gives the protein CASSLRMGREMDNEQFF. V usage is TRBV5-1 and J usage is TRBJ2-1, with D possibly being TRBD1 (5 bases). The CDR3 has 17 residues. CDR1 is SGHRS and CDR2 is YFSETQ in the germline V gene. Deletions cut 1 base from V and 7 bases from J, with 21 bases between.

The chain is built from TRBV5-1 and TRBJ2-1; TRBD1 or TRBD2 may be the D gene (5 bases each). From germline, CDR1 is SGHRS and CDR2 YFSETQ. The CDR3 is 11 amino acids. Trimming pared 5 bases from V and 9 bases from J, leaving 9 bases between. CDR3 DNA: TGCGCCAGCAGGGGTGGGGGTGAGCAGTTCTTC. Translation: CASRGGGEQFF.

This clonotype was counted a few times. The CDR3 nucleotides are TGTGCCAGCAGCCTCTATGTCACAGGGGGGGAAGCCAAAAACATTCAGTACTTC. Protein sequence: CASSLYVTGGEAKNIQYF. This chain uses TRBV12-3 or TRBV12-4 with TRBJ2-4; TRBD1 is a possible D gene (8 bases). CDR3 length equals 18 residues. Trimming left V 6 bases short and J 0 bases short, with 21 bases between.

This clonotype was seen repeatedly, ten times or more. The chain joins TRBV7-7 to TRBJ2-3; D is unclear. The CDR3 is 15 residues long. Trimming cost V 5 bases and J 1 base, with 13 bases left between them. CDR1 SSHAT and CDR2 FNYEAQ come from the germline V gene (reference sequence). CDR3 amino acids: CASSPGLEGTDTQYF. CDR3 DNA sequence: TGTGCCAGCAGCCCCGGGCTAGAGGGCACAGATACGCAGTATTTT.

This clonotype was found a few times. The chain couples TRBV5-1 to TRBJ2-3; TRBD1 matches 7 bases. The CDR3 is 14 residues long. Germline V gene sequence: CDR1 SGHRS, CDR2 YFSETQ. V gave up 4 bases and J gave up 0 bases; unmatched junction bases: 2. CDR3 sequence reads: CASSGDSSTDTQYF. In DNA form, the CDR3 reads TGCGCCAGCAGCGGGGACAGTAGCACAGATACGCAGTATTTT.

This clonotype was counted only a few times. The chain recombines TRBV20-1 with TRBJ1-2; D is unresolved. V was pared by 1 base and J by 8 bases, with 8 bases between. This CDR3 has 11 residues. CDR1 is DFQATT and CDR2 is SNEGSKA in the germline V gene (reference sequence). Here the CDR3 reads CSARGVHGYTF. The CDR3 nucleotides are TGCAGTGCTAGAGGGGTGCACGGCTACACCTTC.

The gene calls are TRBV4-3 and TRBJ1-5; TRBD1 might be the D (5 bases). Germline V gene data show CDR1 as LGHNA and CDR2 as YSLEER. The CDR3 consists of 15 residues. The V gene lost 1 base and the J gene lost 2 bases, with 9 bases spanning the gap. The CDR3, as DNA: TGCGCCAGCAGCCAAGTCTGGGGGGGCAATCAGCCCCAGCATTTT. It specifies CASSQVWGGNQPQHF.